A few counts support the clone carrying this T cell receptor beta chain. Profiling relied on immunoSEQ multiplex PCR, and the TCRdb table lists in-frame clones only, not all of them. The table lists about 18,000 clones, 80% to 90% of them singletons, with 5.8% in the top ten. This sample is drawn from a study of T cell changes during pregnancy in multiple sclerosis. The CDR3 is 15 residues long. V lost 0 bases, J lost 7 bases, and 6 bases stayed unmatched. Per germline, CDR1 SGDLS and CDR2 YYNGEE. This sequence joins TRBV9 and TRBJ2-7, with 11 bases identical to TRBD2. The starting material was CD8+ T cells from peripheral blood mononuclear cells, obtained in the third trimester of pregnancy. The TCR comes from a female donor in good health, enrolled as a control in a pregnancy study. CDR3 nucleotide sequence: TGTGCCAGCAGCGTAGGTAGCGGGGGGGTGGGGGAGCAGTACTTC. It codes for CASSVGSGGVGEQYF.